This TCR beta chain was captured by sequencing in a study of early T cells in non-severe SARS-CoV-2 infection. Attachment of unique molecular identifiers to individual cDNA molecules was performed. TCRdb reprocessed the 5' RACE reads with MiXCR, giving one entry per CDR3 protein. The sample contains 60,000 to 75,000 distinct CDR3 sequences, roughly 10% of which appear only once. Trimming left V 3 bases short and J 7 bases short, with 10 bases between. The CDR3 has 12 amino acids. Germline V lookup: CDR1 SQVTM, CDR2 ANQGSEA. This receptor was obtained from an adult who was a healthcare worker with PCR-confirmed SARS-CoV-2 infection or an uninfected control (not recorded which). Input material: whole blood. The chain links TRBV29-1 to TRBJ2-1; D is undetermined. CDR3 residues: CSVDEWDNEQFF. The CDR3, as DNA: TGCAGCGTTGACGAATGGGATAATGAGCAGTTCTTC.